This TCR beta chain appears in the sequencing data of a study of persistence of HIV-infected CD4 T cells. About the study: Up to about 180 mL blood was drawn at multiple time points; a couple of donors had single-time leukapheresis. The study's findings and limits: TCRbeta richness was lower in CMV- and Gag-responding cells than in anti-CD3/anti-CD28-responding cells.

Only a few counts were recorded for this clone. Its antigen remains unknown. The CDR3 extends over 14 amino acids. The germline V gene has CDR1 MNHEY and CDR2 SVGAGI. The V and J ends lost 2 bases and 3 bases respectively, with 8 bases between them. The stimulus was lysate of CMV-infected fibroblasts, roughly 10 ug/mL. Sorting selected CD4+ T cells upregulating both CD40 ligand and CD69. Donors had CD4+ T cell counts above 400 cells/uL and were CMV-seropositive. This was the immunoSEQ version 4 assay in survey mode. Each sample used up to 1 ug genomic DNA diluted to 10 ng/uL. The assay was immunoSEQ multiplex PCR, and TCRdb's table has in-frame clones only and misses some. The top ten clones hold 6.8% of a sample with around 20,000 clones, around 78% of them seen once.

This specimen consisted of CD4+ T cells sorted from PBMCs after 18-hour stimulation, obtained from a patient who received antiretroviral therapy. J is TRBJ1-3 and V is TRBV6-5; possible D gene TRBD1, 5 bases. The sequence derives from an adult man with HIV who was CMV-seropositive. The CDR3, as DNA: TGTGCCAGCAGTTACGGGGCTCATGGAAACACCATATATTTT. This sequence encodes CASSYGAHGNTIYF.